This TCR beta chain derives from a study of shared clonotypes between healthy human individuals. Broader study findings: It was observed that roughly 5.1% of naive CD4 clonotypes were shared across several donors.

In regard to this clone: The antigen is undetermined.

The CDR3 runs to 15 residues. Germline CDR1 and CDR2: PRHDT and FYEKMQ (reference sequence). Trimming pared 1 base from V and 1 base from J, leaving 11 bases between. Data came from immunoSEQ multiplex PCR; TCRdb stores just in-frame clones and leaves some out. This sample carries some 2,500,000 clones, around 90% of them seen once, and the ten largest clones take around 0.35%. The sequenced material came from naive CD4+ T cells from PBMCs. Subset indicated: CD45RA+ positively selected. The chain couples TRBV13 to TRBJ2-7; D is ambiguous. The sequence came from a young man in good health. Some clones in this sample may be carry-over from other donors' samples. In DNA form, the CDR3 reads TGTGCCAGCAGCTTAGCTTTCGGCCCTTCCTACGAGCAGTACTTC. Translated, it gives CASSLAFGPSYEQYF.